Listed here are 27 T cell receptor beta chains from one sample, sequenced in a study of shared clonotypes between healthy human individuals. Sequenced by immunoSEQ multiplex PCR; TCRdb stores in-frame clones only, minus some. Of hundreds of thousands of clones in the sample, approximately 96% were seen once. Naive-designated CD8 cells lacked CD45RO, were positively enriched for CCR7, and omitted terminally differentiated effector memory CD45RA+ cells. The specimen sequenced was naive CD8+ T cells sorted from blood. The receptor source for this set is a woman between 25 and 40 years old in good health.

The chain is built from TRBV9 and TRBJ2-1; 10 bases agree with TRBD2. This CDR3 has 16 residues. Trimming at V came to 0 bases and at J to 5 bases, leaving 5 bases not matched to a gene. Germline CDR1 SGDLS, CDR2 YYNGEE. The CDR3 DNA reads as TGTGCCAGCAGCGTAGGGCTAGCGGGAGCAAACAATGAGCAGTTCTTC. Amino acids: CASSVGLAGANNEQFF.

V usage is TRBV27 and J usage is TRBJ2-5; the D gene is possibly TRBD2 (6 bases). CDR1 is MNHEY and CDR2 is SMNVEV in the germline V gene (reference sequence). This CDR3 comprises 15 residues. V lost 5 bases and J 5 bases, leaving 18 bases between the germline ends. For the CDR3, the DNA is TGTGCCAGCAGTGCCCAGGGACTCCCTGGGGAGACCCAGTACTTC. It translates to CASSAQGLPGETQYF.

V usage is TRBV19 and J usage is TRBJ2-7; the D is unclear. Germline V gene sequence: CDR1 LNHDA, CDR2 SQIVND (reference sequence). This CDR3 contains 15 residues. Trimming took 6 bases from V and 4 from J, leaving 19 bases between them. CDR3 in DNA: TGTGCCAGTAGCCCCGGCGCTTTTGGAAATTACGAGCAGTACTTC. Translated, it gives CASSPGAFGNYEQYF.

The chain is built from TRBV11-1 and TRBJ1-2; D call uncertain. CDR3 length: 13 amino acids. Germline V gene lookup returns CDR1 SGHAT and CDR2 FQDESV (reference sequence). Trimming cost V 5 bases and J 4 bases, with 11 bases left between them. CDR3 loop: CASSSGVIYGYTF. CDR3 DNA: TGTGCCAGCAGCAGCGGGGTTATCTATGGCTACACCTTC.

The rearrangement uses TRBV2 and TRBJ1-1, with D possibly being TRBD1 (6 bases). Trimming left V 9 bases short and J 1 base short, with 12 bases between. Germline CDR1 and CDR2: SNHLY and FYNNEI. The CDR3 length is 13 residues. The CDR3, as DNA: TGTGCCAGTCGACAGGAGACGAACACTGAAGCTTTCTTT. Translated, it gives CASRQETNTEAFF.

The chain carries TRBV28 and TRBJ2-7; the D gene is possibly TRBD1 (6 bases). The CDR3 extends over 14 amino acids. The germline V gene encodes CDR1 MDHEN and CDR2 SYDVKM. Trimming removed 7 bases at V and 2 bases at J, with 15 bases between. CDR3 nucleotide sequence: TGTGCCAGCACCACACCAGGGGAGACCTACGAGCAGTACTTC. Amino acid sequence: CASTTPGETYEQYF. Complete variable domain (other parts from reference TRBV28 and TRBJ2-7): DVKVTQSSRYLVKRTGEKVFLECVQDMDHENMFWYRQDPGLGLRLIYFSYDVKMKEKGDIPEGYSVSREKKERFSLILESASTNQTSMYLCASTTPGETYEQYFGPGTRLTVT.

The rearrangement joins TRBV27 to TRBJ1-2; D is unresolved. Looked up from germline, CDR1 is MNHEY and CDR2 is SMNVEV (reference sequence). The V end was cut by 1 base, the J end by 6 bases, with 9 bases between. The CDR3 contains 13 residues. CDR3 protein: CASSLWVGHGYTF. The CDR3 DNA is TGTGCCAGCAGTTTATGGGTCGGGCATGGCTACACCTTC.

V is TRBV7-9 and J is TRBJ2-5, with D perhaps TRBD1 or TRBD2 (5 bases each). Trimming took 3 bases from V and 7 from J, leaving 12 bases between them. Germline assignment: CDR1 SEHNR and CDR2 FQNEAQ (reference sequence). The CDR3 has 13 amino acids. The CDR3 protein is CASSFGARGTQYF. The DNA for the CDR3 is TGTGCCAGCAGCTTCGGGGCCCGGGGGACCCAGTACTTC.

The chain carries TRBV9 and TRBJ2-5; the match to TRBD2 covers 7 bases. V shed 0 bases and J 2 bases; nucleotides not matched to a gene: 4. The CDR3 has 15 amino acids. Germline CDR1 is SGDLS and CDR2 is YYNGEE. CDR3 in amino acids: CASSVEEGLQETQYF. The CDR3 DNA reads as TGTGCCAGCAGCGTAGAGGAGGGACTACAAGAGACCCAGTACTTC.

V usage is TRBV19 and J usage is TRBJ2-7, with TRBD1 identical over 7 bases. J was trimmed by 2 bases and V by 3 bases; bases with no gene match: 4. From germline, CDR1 is LNHDA and CDR2 SQIVND (reference sequence). This CDR3 is 14 amino acids long. The CDR3 region has the DNA TGTGCCAGTAGTATGGTCGGACAGGCCTACGAGCAGTACTTC. Its translation is CASSMVGQAYEQYF.

The rearrangement uses TRBV5-1 and TRBJ2-7; a possible D gene is TRBD1 (5 bases). The V gene lost 5 bases and the J gene lost 1 base, with 13 bases spanning the gap. Germline V gene lookup returns CDR1 SGHRS and CDR2 YFSETQ. The length of the CDR3 is 14 residues. The CDR3 sequence is CASRPPDISYEQYF. CDR3 DNA sequence: TGCGCCAGCAGGCCTCCGGACATTTCCTACGAGCAGTACTTC.

The chain recombines TRBV28 with TRBJ1-5; D gene ambiguous. The CDR3 sequence is 18 residues long. V lost 2 bases and J lost 0, with 17 bases in between. CDR1 MDHEN and CDR2 SYDVKM come from the germline V gene. CDR3 in amino acids: CASSLLGGSHYSNQPQHF. The CDR3 coding sequence is TGTGCCAGCAGTTTACTTGGCGGCAGCCACTATAGCAATCAGCCCCAGCATTTT.

This chain links TRBV29-1 with TRBJ1-2, with D possibly matching TRBD1 (6 bases). This CDR3 region has 14 residues. Between the trimmed V and J ends, which lost 4 bases and 4 bases, there was a span of 16 bases. Germline CDR1 is SQVTM and CDR2 is ANQGSEA. In DNA, the CDR3 is TGCAGCGTTGCGACCCTTGGACAGATCTATGGCTACACCTTC. This sequence encodes CSVATLGQIYGYTF.

The chain links TRBV27 to TRBJ2-2, with D tentatively TRBD2 (5 bases). The CDR3 loop spans 14 amino acids. CDR1 and CDR2 (germline): MNHEY, SMNVEV (reference sequence). The V end was cut by 8 bases, the J end by 1 base, with 11 bases between. CDR3 amino acids: CASAPGKNTGELFF. DNA for the CDR3: TGTGCCAGCGCCCCCGGGAAGAACACCGGGGAGCTGTTTTTT.

The chain is built from TRBV5-1 and TRBJ2-1, with 7 bases fitting TRBD1. V lost 4 bases and J lost 3; bases outside the gene matches: 4. Germline V gene data show CDR1 as SGHRS and CDR2 as YFSETQ. This CDR3 is 14 amino acids long. The CDR3 nucleotides are TGCGCCAGCAGCGCCGGGACAGACTACAATGAGCAGTTCTTC. Translating it yields CASSAGTDYNEQFF.

V and J are TRBV11-2 and TRBJ2-3; no clear D gene. V was cut by 3 bases and J by 1 base, with 11 bases left in between. CDR1 SGHAT and CDR2 FQNNGV come from the germline V gene. The CDR3 contains 15 residues. The CDR3 loop is CASSLADPGTDTQYF. CDR3 in DNA: TGTGCCAGCAGCTTGGCCGATCCCGGCACAGATACGCAGTATTTT.

The CDR3 region has the DNA TGTGCCAGCAGCTTAGAGGCCGATACGCAGTATTTT. This codes for CASSLEADTQYF. The V gene is TRBV11-2, the J gene TRBJ2-3; D unclear. Germline V gives CDR1 SGHAT, CDR2 FQNNGV. The CDR3 loop spans 12 amino acids. V was pared by 0 bases and J by 6 bases, with 4 bases between.

V usage is TRBV6-5 and J usage is TRBJ2-7, with 8 bases lining up with TRBD2. CDR1 is MNHEY and CDR2 is SVGAGI in the germline V gene. With V trimmed by 2 bases and J by 0 bases, 0 bases remained unmatched. The CDR3 contains 14 residues. The CDR3 region has the DNA TGTGCCAGCAGTTACGGGACTAGCTCCTACGAGCAGTACTTC. Protein sequence: CASSYGTSSYEQYF.

Comment on this clone: Other DNA sequences within the sample encode an identical CDR3. V usage is TRBV9 and J usage is TRBJ1-4; D is ambiguous. V was shortened by 0 bases and J by 6 bases, with 6 bases between the two germline ends. CDR1 is SGDLS, CDR2 YYNGEE, per germline. The CDR3 covers 13 residues. In DNA, the CDR3 is TGTGCCAGCAGCGTAGGCGGAGATGAAAAACTGTTTTTT. Its protein product is CASSVGGDEKLFF.

The rearrangement links TRBV28 to TRBJ2-1; 13 bases map to TRBD2. V was clipped by 1 base and J by 8 bases; unmatched bases: 5. The CDR3 has 16 amino acids. Germline CDR1 is MDHEN and CDR2 is SYDVKM. The CDR3 region is CASSLLGTSGIHEQFF. CDR3 in DNA: TGTGCCAGCAGTTTATTAGGGACTAGCGGGATACATGAGCAGTTCTTC.

The chain joins TRBV5-8 to TRBJ2-2, with no clear D. The CDR3 loop spans 13 amino acids. Germline V gene sequence: CDR1 SGHTS, CDR2 YDEGEE. Trimming left V 4 bases short and J 0 bases short, with 4 bases between. The CDR3 loop reads CASSLPNTGELFF. CDR3 DNA: TGTGCCAGCAGCCTACCGAACACCGGGGAGCTGTTTTTT.

The chain combines TRBV14 with TRBJ1-1, with D possibly TRBD1 on 6 matching bases. The CDR3 runs to 15 residues. Germline V gene data show CDR1 as SGHDN and CDR2 as FVKESK. Trimming left V 1 base short and J 4 bases short, with 13 bases between. In nucleotides, the CDR3 is TGTGCCAGCAGCCAAGCAGGGACACCAATCACTGAAGCTTTCTTT. Translating it yields CASSQAGTPITEAFF.

The chain joins TRBV5-4 to TRBJ2-5; 9 bases are a match to TRBD1. There are 14 residues in the CDR3. V was pared by 4 bases and J by 4 bases, with 5 bases of the junction left unmatched. CDR1 and CDR2 from the germline V gene are SGHNT and YYREEE (reference sequence). The CDR3 spells CASSTGQGGETQYF. CDR3 DNA sequence: TGTGCCAGCAGCACGGGACAGGGTGGAGAGACCCAGTACTTC. Based on the CDR3 plus reference TRBV5-4 and TRBJ2-5, the full variable domain is ETGVTQSPTHLIKTRGQQVTLRCSSQSGHNTVSWYQQALGQGPQFIFQYYREEENGRGNFPPRFSGLQFPNYSSELNVNALELDDSALYLCASSTGQGGETQYFGPGTRLLVL.

J is TRBJ2-1 and V is TRBV2; D is unresolved. The V gene lost 6 bases and the J gene lost 7 bases, with 16 bases spanning the gap. This CDR3 is 14 amino acids long. CDR1 and CDR2 (germline): SNHLY, FYNNEI. In DNA, the CDR3 is TGTGCCAGCAGGCCGGGTCAACTGGTTAATGAGCAGTTCTTC. This codes for CASRPGQLVNEQFF.

The rearrangement links TRBV19 to TRBJ2-1; the match to TRBD1 covers 7 bases. The length of the CDR3 is 14 residues. In germline, CDR1 is LNHDA, CDR2 SQIVND (reference sequence). V dropped 3 bases and J dropped 6; count of bases not matched to a gene: 5. CDR3 in amino acids: CASSITAGGNEQFF. In DNA, the CDR3 is TGTGCCAGTAGTATTACCGCAGGGGGCAATGAGCAGTTCTTC.

The V gene is TRBV4-1, the J gene TRBJ1-6, with 9 bases lining up with TRBD1. This CDR3 contains 14 residues. Germline-derived CDR1 and CDR2 are MGHRA and YSYEKL. With V trimmed by 4 bases and J by 10 bases, 5 bases remained unmatched. The CDR3 DNA sequence: TGCGCCAGCAGCCGGGGACAGGGAAACTCACCCCTCCACTTT. This codes for CASSRGQGNSPLHF.

V and J are TRBV28 and TRBJ1-5; TRBD1 matches 8 bases. V shed 6 bases, J shed 4 bases, and the junction held 5 bases outside the gene matches. The CDR3 is 14 amino acids. CDR1 and CDR2 from the germline V gene are MDHEN and SYDVKM. The CDR3 is CASSQTGANQPQHF. CDR3 in DNA: TGTGCCAGCAGCCAGACAGGGGCTAATCAGCCCCAGCATTTT. Variable domain in full (rest from reference TRBV28 and TRBJ1-5): DVKVTQSSRYLVKRTGEKVFLECVQDMDHENMFWYRQDPGLGLRLIYFSYDVKMKEKGDIPEGYSVSREKKERFSLILESASTNQTSMYLCASSQTGANQPQHFGDGTRLSIL.